The present entry profiles one T cell receptor beta chain with its context. Its antigen has not been determined. No per-base quality is available; no much larger clone lies one base away. The CDR3 regions of human TCRbeta chains were analyzed by immunosequencing. On the authors' methods: TCRs in the repertoires were matched against a reference library of SARS-CoV-2-specific TCRs that had been generated with the MIRA antigen-specificity platform. Breadth was defined as the fraction of unique TCRs that were SARS-CoV-2-associated. Depth was defined as the fraction of total T cells that were SARS-CoV-2-associated. Each spike-specific TCR was assigned to its reactive spike region and to a CD4 or CD8 class using the MIRA data. Log10-transformed breadth and depth values were compared by one-way ANOVA with Sidak's multiple comparisons tests. TCRdb limited this immuneACCESS table to in-frame rearrangements with V and J called. A share of clones is missing; checked studies link under half to unresolved V genes, and the rest is unexplained. The DNA gave D and trimming, while V, J and clone size come from that table. The sample includes roughly 150,000 clones, with around 90% observed a single time. The ten largest clonotypes hold 1.6% of the sample.

This specimen belongs to a study of T cell responses to AZD1222 COVID-19 vaccine (dated by TCRdb to 2020 to 2022). Regarding the complete study: Because spike-specific TCR depth and breadth did not differ between the two schedules, AZD1222 recipients who got a second dose at roughly 4 weeks were pooled with those who got a second dose at roughly 12 weeks. TCR sequencing was performed for approximately 240 trial participants, of whom around 200 were given two doses of AZD1222 and around 25 were given two doses of MenACWY control vaccine. Enrollment into the trials was organized by age into subgroups of 18-55, 56-69 and 70-plus years, and those subgroups contained approximately 150, 30 and 60 TCR-sequenced participants, respectively.

What this sample's time point label stands for: baseline before first vaccination. Samples from vaccinated people were obtained from the UK trials COV001 and COV002, which included a single-blind randomized controlled phase 2/3 trial of AZD1222 (ChAdOx1 nCoV-19) in healthy adults. For TCRbeta chain sequencing, PBMC samples were collected from trial participants at day 0 and at day 28 after the second dose. The CDR3, from cysteine to phenylalanine, totals 15 residues. Of all the DNA, just the CDR3 is kept, 45 bases in frame from base 1. CDR1 and CDR2 are read off the germline V gene as LGHNA and YNFKEQ. At the junction V is shortened by 3 bases and J by 8 bases, with 19 bases in between. The paper as a whole reports these results and caveats: After two AZD1222 doses, spike-specific TCR breadth and depth were significantly higher than at day 0 and than in MenACWY recipients. Nearly half of unique spike-specific TCRs reportedly recognized epitopes outside regions mutated in the B.1.351 and B.1.1.7 variants. The 56-69-year group was small, and its depth increase did not reach significance, likely because of low power. No day 14 peak-response samples were available, so repertoires were characterized only after the peak T cell response. Conclusions about previously exposed vaccinees are limited because only six or seven AZD1222 recipients were SARS-CoV-2 seropositive at baseline. Participants were mostly white British, with more females than males. The authors suggested clonal diversity may have been underestimated. Vaccine-associated CD4 TCRs spanned the whole spike protein, with dominant responses in regions 160-218 and 743-854.

The input for sequencing was peripheral blood, taken on day 0 of AZD1222 vaccination. The rearrangement joined TRBV4-2 to TRBJ1-2; the D gene identity is not certain. This sequence was found in an adult in good health. The sequenced DNA: TGTGCCAGCAGCCAGGTGGGCCGGACTACTATGGGCTACACCTTC. The resulting protein is CASSQVGRTTMGYTF.